This TCR beta chain was captured in a study of blood T cell repertoires in COVID-19. Methods used by the authors: Amplification of reference gene primers was used by the study to estimate nucleated cell counts. Sequencing used immunoSEQ multiplex PCR; TCRdb keeps in-frame clones, though not all of them. V, J and clone size derive from that table, while D and trimming were established from the DNA sequence. This sample has 200,000 to 250,000 clones, with 70% to 90% found just once. Germline V gene lookup returns CDR1 MGHRA and CDR2 YSYEKL. This CDR3 region has 14 residues. V trimming: 0 bases; J trimming: 7 bases; junction bases outside the gene matches: 5.

The V and J genes are TRBV4-1 and TRBJ1-1; 7 nucleotides align to TRBD1. The clonotype comes from a man aged 25-40 years who had recovered from COVID-19. Sequencing input: peripheral blood. The chain's CDR3 is CASSQEGQGGEAFF. CDR3 sequence (DNA): TGCGCCAGCAGCCAAGAAGGGCAGGGGGGTGAAGCTTTCTTT.